Sequencing of this T cell receptor beta chain was carried out in a study of blood T cell repertoires in COVID-19. Method: immunoSEQ multiplex PCR; TCRdb's copy keeps in-frame clones and lacks some. Among hundreds of thousands of clones listed, approximately 90% were seen once. V dropped 4 bases and J dropped 6; count of bases not matched to a gene: 13. This CDR3 contains 16 residues. The sample was PBMCs or T cells enriched from blood (not recorded which). This rearrangement joins TRBV23-1 to TRBJ2-7; TRBD2 matches at 9 bases. TRBV23-1 is an ORF for which the function is uncertain. This TCR came from a woman aged 18 to 35 who had recovered from COVID-19. CDR3: CASSPHGGRGPGEQYF. The CDR3 nucleotides are TGCGCCAGCAGTCCTCACGGCGGGAGGGGACCGGGCGAGCAGTACTTC.